This T cell receptor (beta chain) was sequenced in a study of beta chain features in type 1 diabetes. All of the isolated RNA was reverse transcribed, so expressed TCRB transcripts were sequenced. TCRdb's copy holds only in-frame clones and misses some; the assay was immunoSEQ multiplex PCR. Among hundreds of thousands of clones listed, around an eighth were seen once. This clone has just a few counts. Deletions cut 1 base from V and 1 base from J, with 7 bases between. The CDR3 covers 15 residues. The germline gives CDR1 SNHLY, CDR2 FYNNEI. Researchers reported sorting CD4+ naive, central memory, regulatory and stem cell-like memory cells via CD45RO/CCR7/CD25/CD127/CD95/CD27.

Material: naive CD4+ T cells from blood. The sequence derives from a woman in her forties in good health. The chain carries TRBV2 and TRBJ2-2; the D gene is possibly TRBD1 (5 bases). The CDR3 loop is CASSEEGLNTGELFF. DNA for the CDR3: TGTGCCAGCAGTGAAGAGGGGTTGAACACCGGGGAGCTGTTTTTT.